What follows are 22 T cell receptor beta chains derived from one specimen sequenced in a study of PD-1 blockade in classical Hodgkin lymphoma. Data came from immunoSEQ multiplex PCR; TCRdb stores just in-frame clones and leaves some out. The repertoire holds 20,000 to 25,000 clones, with over 60% as singletons. All patients experienced relapse after autologous stem cell transplantation, and brentuximab vedotin exposure was variable. The sample in question was peripheral blood mononuclear cells (PBMCs), obtained at baseline. The receptors here all came from a human donor with classical Hodgkin lymphoma.

V gene TRBV7-9 combines with J gene TRBJ2-2; D is uncertain. The CDR3 extends over 12 amino acids. Trimming removed 2 bases from V and 8 bases from J, with 6 bases in between. Looked up from germline, CDR1 is SEHNR and CDR2 is FQNEAQ (reference sequence). The chain's CDR3 is CASSLSRGELFF. The CDR3 region has the DNA TGTGCCAGCAGCTTATCACGAGGGGAGCTGTTTTTT. Based on the CDR3 plus reference TRBV7-9 and TRBJ2-2, the full variable domain is DTGVSQNPRHKITKRGQNVTFRCDPISEHNRLYWYRQTLGQGPEFLTYFQNEAQLEKSRLLSDRFSAERPKGSFSTLEIQRTEQGDSAMYLCASSLSRGELFFGEGSRLTVL.

As regards this clone: At one of its ends the junction is not consistent with the germline gene, which may arise from a read error. The chain employs TRBV6-1 and TRBJ1-1; 7 positions match TRBD1. The CDR3 has 13 amino acids. Germline assignment: CDR1 MNHNS and CDR2 SASEGT. The CDR3 loop reads CAGSDRDRAEAFF. The CDR3 nucleotides are TGTGCCGGCAGCGACAGGGACCGCGCTGAAGCTTTCTTT.

This chain joins TRBV6-5 and TRBJ1-1; a possible D gene is TRBD1 (5 bases). Germline loops: CDR1 MNHEY, CDR2 SVGAGI. The CDR3 loop spans 13 amino acids. Deletions cut 2 bases from V and 6 bases from J, with 10 bases between. CDR3 loop: CASSYGGPSEAFF. The CDR3 DNA reads as TGTGCCAGCAGTTACGGGGGACCATCTGAAGCTTTCTTT.

The CDR3 here is CASILWLDTTGELFF. CDR3 DNA: TGTGCCAGCATCCTGTGGCTAGACACCACCGGGGAGCTGTTTTTT. J is TRBJ2-2 and V is TRBV7-9; D is unresolved. V shed 7 bases and J shed 4 bases, with 16 bases lying between them. There are 15 residues in the CDR3. Germline-derived CDR1 and CDR2 are SEHNR and FQNEAQ (reference sequence).

The chain recombines TRBV4-2 with TRBJ2-1, with 13 nucleotides matching TRBD2. The CDR3 contains 18 residues. Germline CDR1 reads LGHNA; CDR2 reads YNFKEQ. J was trimmed by 8 bases and V by 3 bases; bases with no gene match: 13. The CDR3 reads CASSHSLGGLAGEDEQFF. The CDR3 DNA sequence: TGTGCCAGCAGCCATTCCCTCGGAGGACTAGCGGGAGAGGATGAGCAGTTCTTC.

This clone has only one observation. The J gene is TRBJ1-2, the V gene TRBV5-4, with D tentatively TRBD1 (5 bases). The germline V and J ends were trimmed by 4 bases and 4 bases, with 17 bases remaining between them. The CDR3 is 15 amino acids. Germline-derived CDR1 and CDR2 are SGHNT and YYREEE (reference sequence). CDR3 in amino acids: CASSGPGLGIYGYTF. The DNA of the CDR3 is TGTGCCAGCAGCGGACCGGGACTGGGAATCTATGGCTACACCTTC.

The chain has TRBV19 and TRBJ2-7; tentative D call: TRBD2 (6 bases). The germline CDR1 and CDR2 sequences are LNHDA and SQIVND (reference sequence). The V gene lost 4 bases and the J gene lost 7 bases, with 11 bases spanning the gap. The CDR3 loop spans 12 amino acids. In nucleotides, the CDR3 is TGTGCCAGTAGTACCCTTGCGGGAGAGCAGTACGTC. Translating gives CASSTLAGEQYV.

The chain employs TRBV28 and TRBJ2-6; D assignment may be TRBD1 or TRBD2 (6 bases each). Germline V gene data show CDR1 as MDHEN and CDR2 as SYDVKM. The CDR3 loop spans 18 amino acids. V lost 5 bases and J lost 0, with 17 bases in between. The CDR3 DNA sequence: TGTGCCAGCAGTCCCCCTTGGGGGGCCGGCTCTGGGGCCAACGTCCTGACTTTC. Protein product: CASSPPWGAGSGANVLTF.

Note on this clone: The junction departs from the called germline gene at one end, perhaps through a read error. This chain uses TRBV7-2 with TRBJ2-7; D is ambiguous. Per the germline V gene, CDR1 is SGHTA and CDR2 is FQGNSA. The CDR3 extends over 8 amino acids. The CDR3 coding sequence is TGTGCCAGCAGCAACTGGGAATTC. Protein: CASSNWEF. Together with reference TRBV7-2 and TRBJ2-7, the CDR3 gives the full variable domain: GAGVSQSPSNKVTEKGKDVELRCDPISGHTALYWYRQSLGQGLEFLIYFQGNSAPDKSGLPSDRFSAERTGGSVSTLTIQRTQQEDSAVYLCASSNWEFGPGTRLTVT.

V gene TRBV5-4 combines with J gene TRBJ2-2; 10 nucleotides match TRBD1. Germline V gives CDR1 SGHNT, CDR2 YYREEE (reference sequence). V trimming: 3 bases; J trimming: 4 bases; junction bases outside the gene matches: 3. The CDR3 length is 15 residues. The CDR3 spells CASSSWTGGTGELFF. CDR3 sequence (DNA): TGTGCCAGCAGCTCTTGGACAGGGGGCACCGGGGAGCTGTTTTTT.

This chain links TRBV6-1 with TRBJ1-1, with D possibly being TRBD1 (6 bases). Per the germline V gene, CDR1 is MNHNS and CDR2 is SASEGT. V lost 3 bases to trimming and J lost 0 bases, with 11 bases between them. CDR3 size: 15 residues. The CDR3 sequence: CASSDEDRLNTEAFF. CDR3 DNA sequence: TGTGCCAGCAGTGACGAGGACAGATTGAACACTGAAGCTTTCTTT.

The chain is built from TRBV6-5 and TRBJ1-1, with D hard to call. V gave up 5 bases and J gave up 1 base, with 8 bases separating them. Germline assignment: CDR1 MNHEY and CDR2 SVGAGI. The CDR3 spans 13 residues. The CDR3 bases are TGTGCCAGCAGTCTCGGACCGAACACTGAAGCTTTCTTT. Residues: CASSLGPNTEAFF.

The chain has TRBV4-2 and TRBJ2-7, with a possible D match to TRBD2 (7 bases). Trimming removed 6 bases from V and 4 bases from J, with 31 bases in between. Germline V gene lookup returns CDR1 LGHNA and CDR2 YNFKEQ. The length of the CDR3 is 19 residues. The CDR3 sequence: CASSGLEGGTAGKRYEQYF. The CDR3 DNA reads TGTGCCAGCAGTGGACTAGAAGGGGGAACCGCAGGGAAAAGGTACGAGCAGTACTTC.

V is TRBV15 and J is TRBJ1-5, with TRBD1 as a possible D gene (6 bases). Germline CDR1 is LNHNV and CDR2 is YYDKDF (reference sequence). V dropped 5 bases and J dropped 4 bases, with 15 bases sitting between them. The CDR3 extends over 15 amino acids. The CDR3 DNA reads as TGTGCCACCAGCTCGGGACCAGGGGCTAATCAGCCCCAGCATTTT. Amino acids: CATSSGPGANQPQHF.

The chain has TRBV28 and TRBJ1-4, with no clear D. This CDR3 is 13 amino acids long. V lost 6 bases, J lost 7 bases, and 12 bases lay in between. Germline values: CDR1 MDHEN, CDR2 SYDVKM. DNA for the CDR3: TGTGCCAGCAGGGCCGGCGCGGTTGAAAAACTGTTTTTT. Translating gives CASRAGAVEKLFF.

The chain employs TRBV9 and TRBJ1-2, with D hard to call. There are 13 residues in the CDR3. CDR1 and CDR2 from the germline V gene are SGDLS and YYNGEE. V was cut by 4 bases and J by 5 bases, with 12 bases left in between. The CDR3 protein is CASSTLDLYGYTF. CDR3 DNA: TGTGCCAGCAGCACCTTGGACCTATATGGCTACACCTTC.

This chain uses TRBV6-5 with TRBJ1-5; D is unclear. The CDR3 spans 13 residues. Germline V gene data show CDR1 as MNHEY and CDR2 as SVGAGI. Trimming took 5 bases from V and 7 from J, leaving 12 bases between them. The DNA of the CDR3 is TGTGCCAGCAGTCCCTGGCGGGGACAGCCCCAGCATTTT. Protein sequence: CASSPWRGQPQHF.

The V gene is TRBV7-6, the J gene TRBJ1-6, with D unclear. CDR1 and CDR2 from the germline V gene are SGHVS and FNYEAQ. The V end was cut by 1 base, the J end by 5 bases, with 12 bases between. There are 16 residues in the CDR3. DNA for the CDR3: TGTGCCAGCAGCTTAGGTTCGGCGATGGATAATTCACCCCTCCACTTT. Encoded protein: CASSLGSAMDNSPLHF.

J is TRBJ2-1 and V is TRBV4-2; no reliable D call. V was cut by 0 bases and J by 7 bases, with 13 bases left in between. CDR1 is LGHNA, CDR2 YNFKEQ, per germline. This CDR3 has 15 residues. The CDR3 DNA is TGTGCCAGCAGCCAAGATTGGTTAGTCCCAAATGAGCAGTTCTTC. Amino acids: CASSQDWLVPNEQFF.

This clone was observed a handful of times. This chain connects TRBV30 to TRBJ1-4; D unresolved. V lost 3 bases, J lost 4 bases, and 6 bases lay in between. The CDR3 has 12 amino acids. Germline V CDR1 and CDR2: GTSNPN, SVGIG (reference sequence). The CDR3 DNA reads TGTGCCTGGAGGGACCTTAATGAAAAACTGTTTTTT. Protein sequence: CAWRDLNEKLFF.

This chain uses TRBV4-2 with TRBJ2-3; 9 nucleotides align to TRBD2. The CDR3 spans 18 residues. CDR1 LGHNA and CDR2 YNFKEQ come from the germline V gene. With 1 base clipped from V and 5 bases from J, the junction kept 13 bases outside the gene matches. In DNA form, the CDR3 reads TGTGCCAGCAGCCAAGTTAAATCGGCTAGCGGGAACATAGATACGCAGTATTTT. Amino acids: CASSQVKSASGNIDTQYF.

The chain couples TRBV16 to TRBJ2-3; D ambiguous. V was clipped by 4 bases and J by 2 bases, with 4 bases between them. Germline loops: CDR1 KGHSY, CDR2 FQNENV. The CDR3 is made up of 12 amino acids. The CDR3: CASSPFTDTQYF. The DNA of the CDR3 is TGTGCCAGCAGCCCTTTCACAGATACGCAGTATTTT.